This T cell receptor (beta chain) was identified during a study of OX40 agonist ivuxolimab in advanced cancers. This clone was counted once. Germline V lookup: CDR1 SGHRS, CDR2 YFSETQ. V shed 0 bases and J 8 bases; nucleotides not matched to a gene: 3. The CDR3 spans 16 residues. TCRdb's copy holds only in-frame clones and misses some; the assay was immunoSEQ multiplex PCR. The sample has 60,000 to 95,000 clones; 65% to 90% are singletons. The sequencing used CD4+ or CD8+ T cells sorted from blood, collected in a trial of the OX40 agonist ivuxolimab. The receptor was isolated from an adult with an advanced solid tumor such as melanoma, head and neck, liver or kidney cancer. The rearrangement links TRBV5-1 to TRBJ1-6, with TRBD1 matching over 12 bases. This CDR3 reads CASSLGGQGAYSPLHF. The CDR3 nucleotides read TGCGCCAGCAGCTTGGGGGGACAGGGGGCGTATTCACCCCTCCACTTT.